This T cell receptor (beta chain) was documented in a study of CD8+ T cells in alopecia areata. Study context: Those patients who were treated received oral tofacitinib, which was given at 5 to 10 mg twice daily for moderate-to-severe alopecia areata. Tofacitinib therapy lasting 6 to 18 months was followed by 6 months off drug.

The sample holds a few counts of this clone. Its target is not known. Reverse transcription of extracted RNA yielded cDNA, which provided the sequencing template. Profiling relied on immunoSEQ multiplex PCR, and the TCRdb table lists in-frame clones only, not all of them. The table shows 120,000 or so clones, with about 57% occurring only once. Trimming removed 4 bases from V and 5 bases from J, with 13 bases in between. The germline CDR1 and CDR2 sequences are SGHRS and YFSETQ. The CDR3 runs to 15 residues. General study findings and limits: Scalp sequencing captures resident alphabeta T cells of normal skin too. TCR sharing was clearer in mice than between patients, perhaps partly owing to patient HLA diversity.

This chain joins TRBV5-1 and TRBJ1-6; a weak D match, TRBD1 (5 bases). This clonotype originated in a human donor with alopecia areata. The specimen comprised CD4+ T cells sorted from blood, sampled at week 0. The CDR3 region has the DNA TGCGCCAGCAGCCTGGGGGACGGAAATAATTCACCCCTCCACTTT. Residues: CASSLGDGNNSPLHF.